This entry features one TCR beta chain sequence. The record originates from a study of shared clonotypes between healthy human individuals. V was cut by 5 bases and J by 5 bases, with 18 bases left in between. CDR1 and CDR2 (germline): SGHAT, FQNNGV. The CDR3 is 15 amino acids. The table came from immunoSEQ multiplex PCR; TCRdb's copy has only in-frame clones and leaves some out. Counted here are under 750,000 clones, roughly 72% occurring once; the ten biggest clones make up under 2%. All participating donors were Caucasian adults from Nashville, Tennessee. This rearrangement joins TRBV11-2 to TRBJ2-5, with D tentatively TRBD1 (6 bases). This TCR derives from a woman in her twenties or thirties in good health. Sequenced material: memory CD4+ T cells sorted from blood. The subset was: CD45RA-negative fraction. The CDR3 region has the DNA TGTGCCAGCAGCATACATCTAGAGCAGGGGGAGACCCAGTACTTC. Translating gives CASSIHLEQGETQYF.